The 13 T cell receptor beta chains reported below all come from one sample, sequenced in a study of T cells after yellow fever vaccination. Each CDR3 protein gets one entry after TCRdb re-called the 5' RACE reads with MiXCR. The sample has around 590,000 distinct CDR3 sequences; roughly 12% are singletons. The sample in question was PBMCs, obtained on the day of the yellow fever booster vaccination. All receptors come from a man aged 25 to 40 who received the YFV17D yellow fever vaccine.

This clonotype was seen more than once but under ten times. The gene calls are TRBV7-2 and TRBJ2-7; D ambiguous. The CDR3 covers 14 residues. From germline, CDR1 is SGHTA and CDR2 FQGNSA. The V end lost 1 base, the J end lost 0 bases, and 7 bases lay between the germline ends. The CDR3 reads CASSLVDLSYEQYF. Here the CDR3 DNA reads TGTGCCAGCAGCTTAGTGGACCTCTCCTACGAGCAGTACTTC.

J is TRBJ2-7 and V is TRBV6-2 or TRBV6-3, with 8 bases aligning to TRBD2. Unmatched junction bases numbered 16, after V lost 6 bases and J lost 0 bases. The CDR3 covers 18 residues. Germline V gives CDR1 MNHEY, CDR2 SVGEGT. In nucleotides, the CDR3 is TGTGCCAGCAGGGGACGGACGTCTCGCGGGAGGCCCTCCTACGAGCAGTACTTC. It is translated as CASRGRTSRGRPSYEQYF.

This clonotype was picked up a small number of times. The gene calls are TRBV21-1 and TRBJ2-1; the table's D gene call, TRBD2, was not cross checked with the DNA. TRBV21-1 is tagged as a pseudogene. The CDR3 is made up of 13 amino acids. The CDR3 here is CASRAGPVDEQFF. The CDR3 coding sequence is TGTGCCAGCAGGGCAGGGCCAGTCGATGAGCAGTTCTTC.

This clonotype was recorded many times. The chain links TRBV5-1 to TRBJ1-3; D is undetermined. The length of the CDR3 is 15 residues. Per germline, CDR1 SGHRS and CDR2 YFSETQ. The V end lost 1 base, the J end lost 0 bases, and 8 bases lay between the germline ends. CDR3 nucleotides: TGCGCCAGCAGCTTGATCGGTTCCTCTGGAAACACCATATATTTT. Translating gives CASSLIGSSGNTIYF.

This chain connects TRBV28 to TRBJ2-1; 7 bases are shared with TRBD2. The CDR3 is made up of 15 amino acids. The trim removed 4 bases at V and 10 bases at J, leaving 13 bases unmatched. CDR1 is MDHEN, CDR2 SYDVKM, per germline. DNA for the CDR3: TGTGCCAGCAGTTCCTACGGGGAGGGAAAGGAAGAGCAGTTCTTC. It translates to CASSSYGEGKEEQFF.

In DNA form, the CDR3 reads TGCAGCGTCGCCGGGACTAGCGGGAGCAATGAGCAGTTCTTC. It encodes CSVAGTSGSNEQFF. The V call is TRBV29-1, the J call TRBJ2-1; TRBD2 matches at 14 bases. Germline V gene lookup returns CDR1 SQVTM and CDR2 ANQGSEA. The trim removed 6 bases at V and 6 bases at J, leaving 4 bases unmatched. The CDR3 spans 14 residues.

This clonotype was found many times. The chain combines TRBV20-1 with TRBJ2-3; D is unresolved. Trimming removed 6 bases from V and 1 base from J, with 14 bases in between. In germline, CDR1 is DFQATT, CDR2 SNEGSKA (reference sequence). This CDR3 contains 14 residues. The CDR3 DNA follows: TGCAGTGCCCCACCGCCGATAGGCACAGATACGCAGTATTTT. Amino acids: CSAPPPIGTDTQYF.

The chain joins TRBV12-3 or TRBV12-4 to TRBJ2-5; TRBD1 aligns across 11 bases. This CDR3 region has 16 residues. V was pared by 5 bases and J by 5 bases, with 10 bases of the junction left unmatched. CDR3 amino acids: CASSPGQGVAGETQYF. CDR3 in DNA: TGTGCCAGCAGTCCGGGACAGGGGGTGGCGGGGGAGACCCAGTACTTC.

The chain is built from TRBV12-3 or TRBV12-4 and TRBJ2-5; D tentatively reads TRBD1 or TRBD2 (6 bases each). This CDR3 spans 14 amino acids. Trimming took 4 bases from V and 5 from J, leaving 14 bases between them. CDR3 in amino acids: CASSSYGGRETQYF. CDR3 nucleotide sequence: TGTGCCAGCAGTTCCTACGGGGGCCGGGAGACCCAGTACTTC.

This chain joins TRBV7-2 and TRBJ2-7, with 14 bases aligning to TRBD2. This CDR3 spans 15 amino acids. J gave up 5 bases and V 4 bases, and 4 bases lay outside the gene matches. Germline V lookup: CDR1 SGHTA, CDR2 FQGNSA. The CDR3, as DNA: TGTGCCAGCAGCTCGGGACTAGCGGGAGCGAACGAGCAGTACTTC. Translation gives CASSSGLAGANEQYF. The entire variable domain, with the rest obtained from reference TRBV7-2 and TRBJ2-7, is as follows: GAGVSQSPSNKVTEKGKDVELRCDPISGHTALYWYRQSLGQGLEFLIYFQGNSAPDKSGLPSDRFSAERTGGSVSTLTIQRTQQEDSAVYLCASSSGLAGANEQYFGPGTRLTVT.

The rearrangement uses TRBV5-1 and TRBJ1-1, with TRBD1 matching over 7 bases. Germline V gene lookup returns CDR1 SGHRS and CDR2 YFSETQ. The V segment lost 5 bases and the J segment 4 bases; nucleotides outside the gene matches: 8. The CDR3 sequence is 14 residues long. The CDR3 nucleotides are TGCGCCAGCAGTCCACCTCAGGGGGGCACTGAAGCTTTCTTT. Protein: CASSPPQGGTEAFF.

V is TRBV19 and J is TRBJ1-2, with D possibly matching TRBD1 (5 bases). Germline CDR1 is LNHDA and CDR2 is SQIVND (reference sequence). Trimming removed 10 bases from V and 2 bases from J, with 11 bases in between. CDR3 size: 12 residues. Written as DNA, the CDR3 is TGTGCCACTACAGGAGGGAACTATGGCTACACCTTC. Amino acids: CATTGGNYGYTF. The full variable domain, completed using reference TRBV19 and TRBJ1-2, is DGGITQSPKYLFRKEGQNVTLSCEQNLNHDAMYWYRQDPGQGLRLIYYSQIVNDFQKGDIAEGYSVSREKKESFPLTVTSAQKNPTAFYLCATTGGNYGYTFGSGTRLTVV.

This rearrangement joins TRBV20-1 to TRBJ2-7; 8 positions match TRBD2. The CDR3 spans 14 residues. Germline V gene data show CDR1 as DFQATT and CDR2 as SNEGSKA (reference sequence). Trimming cost V 7 bases and J 2 bases; bases outside gene matches: 10. The CDR3 region has the DNA TGCAGTGGGGAAAAGCGGGAGAGAACCTACGAGCAGTACTTC. Protein product: CSGEKRERTYEQYF.